A single sample gave rise to the 19 T cell receptor beta chains below, sequenced in a study of T cell responses to AZD1222 COVID-19 vaccine. Method: immunoSEQ multiplex PCR; TCRdb's copy keeps in-frame clones and lacks some. The profile covers 130,000 or so clones, with 93% appearing a single time and 0.91% taken by the ten largest. The sample here was peripheral blood, taken on day 0 of AZD1222 vaccination. The receptors were sampled from an adult in good health.

J is TRBJ1-1 and V is TRBV11-2; D not resolved. CDR3 size: 13 residues. V lost 1 base and J lost 7, with 10 bases in between. The germline CDR1 and CDR2 sequences are SGHAT and FQNNGV. The CDR3 DNA is TGTGCCAGCAGCTTAGCAGGAGGCGTTGAAGCTTTCTTT. This translates into CASSLAGGVEAFF.

The chain carries TRBV20-1 and TRBJ2-1; 7 positions agree with TRBD2. V was pared by 3 bases and J by 5 bases, with 7 bases of the junction left unmatched. Germline assignment: CDR1 DFQATT and CDR2 SNEGSKA (reference sequence). The CDR3 totals 14 residues. The CDR3 coding sequence is TGCAGTGCTAGTTGGGGGGGGAGAAACAATGAGCAGTTCTTC. Encoded protein: CSASWGGRNNEQFF.

J is TRBJ1-6 and V is TRBV6-5; D call uncertain. The CDR3 is 16 residues long. Germline CDR1 reads MNHEY; CDR2 reads SVGAGI. Between the trimmed V and J ends, which lost 3 bases and 8 bases, there was a span of 17 bases. CDR3 residues: CASSYFRVGADSPLHF. CDR3 coding DNA: TGTGCCAGCAGTTATTTCCGCGTTGGAGCCGATTCACCCCTCCACTTT.

This clone was seen only once. The CDR3 is CASRPSTGELFF. The CDR3 coding sequence is TGCGCCAGCAGGCCGAGCACCGGGGAGCTGTTTTTT. The chain combines TRBV5-1 with TRBJ2-2; no clear D gene. This CDR3 has 12 amino acids. V was clipped by 5 bases and J by 4 bases, with 6 bases between them. Germline-derived CDR1 and CDR2 are SGHRS and YFSETQ. The complete variable domain, with remaining parts taken from reference TRBV5-1 and TRBJ2-2, reads KAGVTQTPRYLIKTRGQQVTLSCSPISGHRSVSWYQQTPGQGLQFLFEYFSETQRNKGNFPGRFSGRQFSNSRSEMNVSTLELGDSALYLCASRPSTGELFFGEGSRLTVL.

The V gene is TRBV19, the J gene TRBJ1-1; D unclear. The CDR3 covers 12 residues. Germline assignment: CDR1 LNHDA and CDR2 SQIVND (reference sequence). Deletions cut 9 bases from V and 2 bases from J, with 10 bases between. The CDR3 here is CARARGNTEAFF. In DNA, the CDR3 is TGTGCCAGGGCCCGGGGAAACACTGAAGCTTTCTTT.

In its sample, this clone was seen once. The chain is built from TRBV6-6 and TRBJ1-6, with D possibly TRBD1 on 5 matching bases. Germline-derived CDR1 and CDR2 are MNHNY and SVGAGI (reference sequence). The CDR3 has 11 residues. The V gene lost 6 bases and the J gene lost 14 bases, with 11 bases spanning the gap. The CDR3 nucleotides read TGTGCCAGCAGCTACCAGGGAGCCCTCCACTTT. This sequence encodes CASSYQGALHF.

The chain is built from TRBV19 and TRBJ1-5, with D possibly matching TRBD1 (5 bases). V was cut by 3 bases and J by 4 bases, with 25 bases left in between. The CDR3 is 19 amino acids. CDR1 is LNHDA, CDR2 SQIVND, per germline (reference sequence). The CDR3 DNA reads as TGTGCCAGTAGTATTTTTTTCGTCTGGGACGACAGCCCTAATCAGCCCCAGCATTTT. This codes for CASSIFFVWDDSPNQPQHF.

The chain employs TRBV18 and TRBJ1-3; tentatively, D is TRBD1 (5 bases). V lost 5 bases to trimming and J lost 1 base, with 18 bases between them. There are 17 residues in the CDR3. CDR1 KGHSH and CDR2 LQKENI come from the germline V gene. CDR3 in DNA: TGTGCCAGCTCAACGGGACCGGGACCGTTTTCTGGAAACACCATATATTTT. Amino acid sequence: CASSTGPGPFSGNTIYF. The whole variable domain, filled in from reference TRBV18 and TRBJ1-3, reads NAGVMQNPRHLVRRRGQEARLRCSPMKGHSHVYWYRQLPEEGLKFMVYLQKENIIDESGMPKERFSAEFPKEGPSILRIQQVVRGDSAAYFCASSTGPGPFSGNTIYFGEGSWLTVV.

This chain joins TRBV11-3 and TRBJ1-1; 8 bases line up with TRBD1. With 0 bases clipped from V and 3 bases from J, the junction kept 18 bases outside the gene matches. There are 20 residues in the CDR3. The germline CDR1 and CDR2 sequences are SGHNT and YENEEA. The CDR3 sequence: CASSLDKSRDRSLWDTEAFF. The CDR3 coding sequence is TGTGCCAGCAGCTTAGATAAGAGTAGGGACAGGTCGCTTTGGGACACTGAAGCTTTCTTT.

This clone appeared a single time. The chain joins TRBV4-2 to TRBJ1-2; weak D call: TRBD1 (6 bases). CDR3 length: 15 residues. The V end lost 0 bases, the J end lost 2 bases, and 10 bases lay between the germline ends. The V gene's germline CDR1 is LGHNA and CDR2 YNFKEQ. The CDR3 region is CASSQDLDRNYGYTF. The DNA of the CDR3 is TGTGCCAGCAGCCAAGATCTAGACAGGAACTATGGCTACACCTTC.

The chain combines TRBV2 with TRBJ2-3; TRBD2 aligns across 9 bases. This CDR3 is 17 amino acids long. V shed 1 base and J 1 base; nucleotides not matched to a gene: 6. Germline CDR1 SNHLY, CDR2 FYNNEI. In DNA, the CDR3 is TGTGCCAGCAGTGAAGTGTTAATAGCGGGGGGCACAGATACGCAGTATTTT. Encoded protein: CASSEVLIAGGTDTQYF.

The chain employs TRBV15 and TRBJ1-2; possible D gene TRBD1, 6 bases. CDR1 and CDR2 from the germline V gene are LNHNV and YYDKDF (reference sequence). With 0 bases removed from V and 4 bases from J, the gap between germline ends came to 12 bases. The CDR3 length is 15 residues. In nucleotides, the CDR3 is TGTGCCACCAGCAGAGATGCCTCAGGGGCCTATGGCTACACCTTC. Translated: CATSRDASGAYGYTF.

V is TRBV19 and J is TRBJ1-5; a possible D gene is TRBD1 (6 bases). V shed 2 bases and J shed 4 bases, with 15 bases lying between them. The CDR3 loop spans 16 amino acids. Germline V gene lookup returns CDR1 LNHDA and CDR2 SQIVND (reference sequence). CDR3 loop: CASSIWRGDFNQPQHF. The CDR3 DNA follows: TGTGCCAGTAGTATATGGAGGGGGGACTTTAATCAGCCCCAGCATTTT.

V and J are TRBV7-9 and TRBJ1-3, with D maybe TRBD1 (5 bases). The CDR3 sequence is 15 residues long. Per germline, CDR1 SEHNR and CDR2 FQNEAQ (reference sequence). The V and J ends lost 8 bases and 4 bases respectively, with 18 bases between them. This CDR3 is CASSQNRGGGNTIYF. The CDR3 coding sequence is TGTGCCAGCTCACAAAATAGGGGAGGCGGAAACACCATATATTTT.

The V and J genes are TRBV10-2 and TRBJ1-2, with D maybe TRBD1 (6 bases). The CDR3 length is 15 residues. Germline CDR1 reads WSHSY; CDR2 reads SAAADI. V lost 0 bases and J 7 bases, leaving 15 bases between the germline ends. In nucleotides, the CDR3 is TGCGCCAGCAGTGAGTCGGGGGCCCAGATAATTGGCTACACCTTC. Protein: CASSESGAQIIGYTF.

This clone was found once. CDR3 region: CASSVVQGVLNTEAFF. In DNA, the CDR3 is TGTGCCAGCAGCGTAGTTCAGGGAGTATTGAACACTGAAGCTTTCTTT. V is TRBV9 and J is TRBJ1-1; a weak D match, TRBD1 (5 bases). There are 16 residues in the CDR3. Germline V lookup: CDR1 SGDLS, CDR2 YYNGEE. V lost 0 bases, J lost 0 bases, and 12 bases lay in between.

The chain uses TRBV2 and TRBJ1-6, with TRBD1 as a possible D gene (5 bases). V lost 6 bases to trimming and J lost 10 bases, with 13 bases between them. Per germline, CDR1 SNHLY and CDR2 FYNNEI. The CDR3 has 13 residues. In DNA, the CDR3 is TGTGCCAGCAGAGACACAGGAGGATCACCCCTCCACTTT. It encodes CASRDTGGSPLHF. The full variable domain, completed using reference TRBV2 and TRBJ1-6, is EPEVTQTPSHQVTQMGQEVILRCVPISNHLYFYWYRQILGQKVEFLVSFYNNEISEKSEIFDDQFSVERPDGSNFTLKIRSTKLEDSAMYFCASRDTGGSPLHFGNGTRLTVT.

V gene TRBV6-2 or TRBV6-3 combines with J gene TRBJ2-1, with 14 bases identical to TRBD2. The CDR3 is 16 residues long. Trimming at V came to 4 bases and at J to 3 bases, leaving 2 bases not matched to a gene. CDR1 is MNHEY, CDR2 SVGEGT, per germline. CDR3 sequence reads: CASSWTSGGYYNEQFF. The CDR3 DNA reads TGTGCCAGCAGTTGGACTAGCGGGGGGTACTACAATGAGCAGTTCTTC.

This chain connects TRBV27 to TRBJ2-7, with TRBD2 as a possible D gene (6 bases). The CDR3 sequence is 14 residues long. Deletions cut 4 bases from V and 2 bases from J, with 12 bases between. Per the germline V gene, CDR1 is MNHEY and CDR2 is SMNVEV (reference sequence). CDR3 region: CASSYGGGTYEQYF. The CDR3 DNA reads as TGTGCCAGCAGTTATGGGGGAGGAACCTACGAGCAGTACTTC.